This T cell receptor (beta chain) was documented in a study of blood T cells in healthy people across ages. Study results and caveats: When set beside aged donors, long-lived donors presented more naive CD4+ cells and higher diversity. Across samples, TCR beta diversity tracked strongly with naive T cell percentage.

Comment on this clonotype: What it recognizes is unknown.

This CDR3 is built from 16 residues. CDR1 SEHNR and CDR2 FQNEAQ come from the germline V gene (reference sequence). The germline V and J ends were trimmed by 5 bases and 2 bases, with 17 bases remaining between them. Roughly 10 milliliters of peripheral blood were drawn from each donor. PBMCs, at least 6 million per sample, were isolated. Through a sample-barcoded 5' primer and a J-beta primer mix, a second PCR was run for about 6 to 11 cycles. TCRdb analysed the 5' RACE reads with MiXCR anew, one entry per CDR3 protein. The sample has over 1,200,000 distinct CDR3 sequences, 45% to 70% seen once. Sequencing used blood. The chain joins TRBV7-9 to TRBJ2-3; either TRBD1 or TRBD2 may fit D (5 bases each). The TCR comes from a man between 18 and 29 years old in good health. CDR3 loop: CASSRRGSPDTDTQYF. CDR3 DNA: TGTGCCAGCAGCCGCCGGGGCTCCCCAGACACAGATACGCAGTATTTT.